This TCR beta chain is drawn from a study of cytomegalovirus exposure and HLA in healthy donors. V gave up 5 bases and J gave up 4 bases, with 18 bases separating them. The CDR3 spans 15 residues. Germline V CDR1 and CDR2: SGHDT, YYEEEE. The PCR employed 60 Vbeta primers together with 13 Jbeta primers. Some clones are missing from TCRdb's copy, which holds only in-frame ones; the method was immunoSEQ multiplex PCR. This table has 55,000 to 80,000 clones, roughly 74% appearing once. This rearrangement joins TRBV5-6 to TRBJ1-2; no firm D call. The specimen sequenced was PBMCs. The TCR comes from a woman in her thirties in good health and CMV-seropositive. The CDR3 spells CASSTPQATPYGYTF. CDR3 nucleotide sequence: TGTGCCAGCAGTACCCCCCAGGCGACCCCCTATGGCTACACCTTC.